The rows below give T cell receptor beta chains drawn from one sample of a study of regulatory T cells in long-lasting Graves disease. Via MiXCR, TCRdb re-called the multiplex PCR reads, giving one row per CDR3 protein. This table has approximately 350,000 distinct CDR3 sequences, approximately 25% appearing once. Sequencing used peripheral blood mononuclear cells (PBMCs), obtained when the disease was refractory, from a patient treated with antithyroid drugs. All receptors derive from a middle-aged woman with Graves disease. Both conserved end residues are part of each CDR3. A D gene is named only where the DNA matches it firmly. Rows give clone size only sometimes, using once, few, many, or a class for an expanded clone.

J gene | D gene | clone size | V gene | CDR3 DNA | CDR3 protein
TRBJ2-2 | NA | few | TRBV10-3 | TGTGCCATCAGTGATCCACTGAACACCGGGGAGCTGTTTTTT | CAISDPLNTGELFF
TRBJ2-2 | NA | NA | TRBV5-1 | TGCGCCAGCACCTTGGCTTCAGGGTTCAACACCGGGGAGCTGTTTTTT | CASTLASGFNTGELFF
TRBJ2-5 | NA | few | TRBV5-1 | TGCGCCAGCAGCTTGGTGGACACCCAAGAGACCCAGTACTTC | CASSLVDTQETQYF
TRBJ2-3 | NA | NA | TRBV20-1 | TGCAGTGCTGGCCCAGATACGCAGTATTTT | CSAGPDTQYF
TRBJ1-4 | NA | many | TRBV2 | TGTGCCAGCAGGTTGGCCGGGGCAGGGAAGAATGAAAAACTGTTTTTT | CASRLAGAGKNEKLFF
TRBJ2-7 | TRBD2 | NA | TRBV11-2 | TGTGCCAGCAGCTTGGAGTACTGGACTAGCGGGACCTACGAGCAGTACTTC | CASSLEYWTSGTYEQYF
TRBJ2-2 | NA | few | TRBV7-9 | TGTGCCAGCAGCCTACTGAGCCTCCTATCTCGCACCGGGGAGCTGTTTTTT | CASSLLSLLSRTGELFF
TRBJ2-7 | NA | many | TRBV7-9 | TGTGCCAGCAGCTCCTTTCCCGGCGGATACGAGCAGTACTTC | CASSSFPGGYEQYF
TRBJ2-7 | TRBD1 | many | TRBV11-3 | TGTGCCAGCAGCTTTTCCCGGGACAGCTACGAGCAGTACTTC | CASSFSRDSYEQYF
TRBJ1-6 | TRBD1 | few | TRBV25-1 | TGTGCCAGCAGTGGAGCAGGGGGCCATTCACCCCTCCACTTT | CASSGAGGHSPLHF
TRBJ1-3 | NA | NA | TRBV4-1 | TGCGCCAGCAGCCCCGGGCCAGGGGAAAGAAACACCATATATTTT | CASSPGPGERNTIYF
TRBJ2-2 | NA | many | TRBV28 | TGTGCCTGTGAGTCTCTGAGCACCGGGGAGCTGTTTTTT | CACESLSTGELFF
TRBJ2-7 | TRBD2 | many | TRBV11-2 | TGTGCCAGCAGCTTAGTAGCGGGGGCCTACGAGCAGTACTTC | CASSLVAGAYEQYF
TRBJ2-1 | TRBD2 | many | TRBV10-3 | TGTGCCATCAGTGAGGGCAATAGCGGGAGCTCTGAGCAGTTCTTC | CAISEGNSGSSEQFF
TRBJ1-1 | TRBD1 | few | TRBV20-1 | TGCAGTGCGGGGGACAGTTCCTACACTGAAGCTTTCTTT | CSAGDSSYTEAFF
TRBJ1-2 | NA | NA | TRBV28 | TGTGCCAGCAGAGCATCCTATGGCTACACCTTC | CASRASYGYTF
TRBJ1-1 | NA | NA | TRBV29-1 | TGCAGCGGTCGGACGGGGAACACTGAAGCTTTCTTT | CSGRTGNTEAFF
TRBJ1-4 | TRBD1 | NA | TRBV28 | TGTGCCAGCAGTCCGACAGGGGGCCAAAAACTGTTTTTT | CASSPTGGQKLFF
TRBJ2-7 | NA | NA | TRBV28 | TGTGCCAGCAGTTTAGTGGGGTCTGTGTACGAGCAGTACTTC | CASSLVGSVYEQYF
TRBJ2-7 | NA | NA | TRBV28 | TGTGCCAGCAGTCACTCCCAGCTCGAGCAGTACTTC | CASSHSQLEQYF
TRBJ1-1 | NA | many | TRBV3-1 | TGTGCCAGCAGCGTAGCTTGGGGGGACACTGAAGCTTTCTTT | CASSVAWGDTEAFF
TRBJ2-7 | NA | NA | TRBV2 | TGTGCCAGCAGCTTAGATAGGGACGGATCCTACGAGCAGTACTTC | CASSLDRDGSYEQYF
TRBJ1-6 | NA | many | TRBV28 | TGTGCCAGCAGAGACGGGACAAACCATTTGGGGCTTCGGTCACCCCTCCACTTT | CASRDGTNHLGLRSPLHF
TRBJ2-4 | NA | many | TRBV2 | TGTGCCAGCAGTGAAGGACTGATACTAGCCAAAAACATTCAGTACTTC | CASSEGLILAKNIQYF
TRBJ2-7 | NA | once | TRBV28 | TGTGCCAGCTCACCGGACGGGGGCTCCTACGAGCAGTACTTC | CASSPDGGSYEQYF
TRBJ2-5 | NA | many | TRBV7-3 | TGTGCCAGCAGCCGTACAGGGTTACTTCAAGAGACCCAGTACTTC | CASSRTGLLQETQYF
TRBJ2-2 | NA | many | TRBV2 | TGTGCCACTCAGGGGCTGAACACCGGGGAGCTGTTTTTT | CATQGLNTGELFF
TRBJ1-2 | NA | NA | TRBV6-5 | TGTGCCAGCAGTTACTCGTTCGGGTATCCGGTCGGGGGCTACACCTTC | CASSYSFGYPVGGYTF
TRBJ1-4 | NA | NA | TRBV6-2/TRBV6-3 | TGTGCCAGCACCAGTCGTGCAGACGAAAAACTGTTTTTT | CASTSRADEKLFF
TRBJ2-6 | NA | many | TRBV11-2 | TGTGCCAGCAGCTCGGCGGATACTGGGGCCAACGTCCTGACTTTC | CASSSADTGANVLTF
TRBJ2-7 | NA | many | TRBV20-1 | TGCAGTGCCAGGGGGGGTGGGAGGAGCTCCTACGAGCAGTACTTC | CSARGGGRSSYEQYF
TRBJ2-7 | NA | many | TRBV6-5 | TGTGCCAGCAGTTACGCAGCAGGATGGGTGCGGGGCTCCTACGAGCAGTACTTC | CASSYAAGWVRGSYEQYF
TRBJ1-2 | NA | NA | TRBV19 | TGTGCCACTACAACCCCCGGTACAGGTCTATGGCTGGATGGCTACACCTTC | CATTTPGTGLWLDGYTF
TRBJ1-2 | NA | many | TRBV2 | TGTGCCAGAAATGACAGAACCCTCTATGGCTACACCTTC | CARNDRTLYGYTF
TRBJ2-7 | NA | NA | TRBV5-8 | TGTGCCAGCAGCTGGCGGACAAGGTCCTACGAGCAGTACTTC | CASSWRTRSYEQYF
TRBJ2-1 | NA | NA | TRBV27 | TGTGCCAGCAGTCCCCGGGGGCCCTACAATGAGCAGTTCTTC | CASSPRGPYNEQFF
TRBJ2-7 | NA | NA | TRBV5-1 | TGCGCCAGCAGCTTGGATCAGCTTCGTGAGCAGTACTTC | CASSLDQLREQYF
TRBJ1-6 | NA | many | TRBV28 | TGTGCCAGCAGTTTGGACAGCGAATATAATTCACCCCTCCACTTT | CASSLDSEYNSPLHF
TRBJ2-1 | TRBD2 | NA | TRBV7-3 | TGTGCCAGCAACTTGGAGGGGACTAGCGGGAGGTTCTACAATGAGCAGTTCTTC | CASNLEGTSGRFYNEQFF
TRBJ1-1 | NA | NA | TRBV2 | TGTGCCAGCAGTGAAGGTACAGGATACACTGAAGCTTTCTTT | CASSEGTGYTEAFF
TRBJ2-2 | TRBD1 | NA | TRBV9 | TGTGCCAGCAGCGCCCGACAGGGAAACACCGGGGAGCTGTTTTTT | CASSARQGNTGELFF
TRBJ1-5 | TRBD1 | many | TRBV2 | TGTGCCAGCAGAGCGGACGCGACAGGGGGACAGCCCCAGCATTTT | CASRADATGGQPQHF
TRBJ1-5 | NA | NA | TRBV5-6 | TGTGCCAGCAGCTTGTACAAGGGCAGGTCCAATCAGCCCCAGCATTTT | CASSLYKGRSNQPQHF
TRBJ2-4 | TRBD2 | few | TRBV6-2/TRBV6-3 | TGTGCCAGCAGTTCCCCGGGACTAGCGGGAGAGGCGGGCAAAAACATTCAGTACTTC | CASSSPGLAGEAGKNIQYF
TRBJ2-3 | NA | few | TRBV28 | TGTGCCAGCAGTGCGAGCCTCGGGGCGGGAAGTGCAGATACGCAGTATTTT | CASSASLGAGSADTQYF
TRBJ2-7 | TRBD1 | NA | TRBV6-4 | TGTGCCAGCAGTTACTCAACAGGGGGAAGCTACGAGCAGTACTTC | CASSYSTGGSYEQYF